What follows are 30 T cell receptor beta chains derived from one specimen sequenced in a study of somatic mutations in T cells in chronic GVHD. The protocol was immunoSEQ multiplex PCR, while the TCRdb copy is restricted to in-frame clones and leaves out a portion. The table has around 13,000 clones, 78% seen once. Source material: Vbeta20-negative CD4+ T cells from blood. These receptors originate from a male patient in his fifties with chronic graft-versus-host disease. Some of the T cells may derive from the graft donor.

This clone was seen a few times. The V call is TRBV4-1, the J call TRBJ1-2, with D perhaps TRBD1 (5 bases). V was cut by 1 base and J by 2 bases, with 8 bases left in between. The germline V gene has CDR1 MGHRA and CDR2 YSYEKL. The CDR3 length is 14 residues. This CDR3 reads CASSQVGGNYGYTF. Written as DNA, the CDR3 is TGCGCCAGCAGCCAAGTTGGGGGGAACTATGGCTACACCTTC.

The rearrangement uses TRBV29-1 and TRBJ2-2; D may be TRBD2 (7 bases). This CDR3 has 16 amino acids. V lost 0 bases to trimming and J lost 3 bases, with 14 bases between them. Looked up from germline, CDR1 is SQVTM and CDR2 is ANQGSEA. The CDR3 sequence is CSVEEWGGADTGELFF. CDR3 bases: TGCAGCGTTGAAGAATGGGGGGGGGCCGACACCGGGGAGCTGTTTTTT.

This chain joins TRBV18 and TRBJ1-4, with D possibly matching TRBD1 (6 bases). V lost 3 bases and J 3 bases, leaving 11 bases between the germline ends. Germline loops: CDR1 KGHSH, CDR2 LQKENI. This CDR3 has 15 amino acids. Here the CDR3 reads CASSPQGSANEKLFF. CDR3 DNA: TGTGCCAGCTCACCGCAGGGGTCGGCTAATGAAAAACTGTTTTTT.

The J gene is TRBJ1-4, the V gene TRBV28; D remains unclear. Trimming stripped 10 bases from V and 1 base from J, with 13 bases between. CDR3 length: 14 residues. Looked up from germline, CDR1 is MDHEN and CDR2 is SYDVKM. The DNA of the CDR3 is TGTGCCACCCACGGAGGAATAACTAATGAAAAACTGTTTTTT. Translated, it gives CATHGGITNEKLFF. Supplemented by reference TRBV28 and TRBJ1-4, the full variable domain reads DVKVTQSSRYLVKRTGEKVFLECVQDMDHENMFWYRQDPGLGLRLIYFSYDVKMKEKGDIPEGYSVSREKKERFSLILESASTNQTSMYLCATHGGITNEKLFFGSGTQLSVL.

The V call is TRBV5-4, the J call TRBJ1-1; D not resolved. The germline gives CDR1 SGHNT, CDR2 YYREEE (reference sequence). The CDR3 has 14 amino acids. Trimming took 5 bases from V and 0 from J, leaving 11 bases between them. The CDR3 protein is CASSPSALNTEAFF. Written as DNA, the CDR3 is TGTGCCAGCAGTCCGAGTGCGCTGAACACTGAAGCTTTCTTT. The variable domain in full, completed from reference TRBV5-4 and TRBJ1-1, reads ETGVTQSPTHLIKTRGQQVTLRCSSQSGHNTVSWYQQALGQGPQFIFQYYREEENGRGNFPPRFSGLQFPNYSSELNVNALELDDSALYLCASSPSALNTEAFFGQGTRLTVV.

The V gene is TRBV7-2, the J gene TRBJ2-1, with no clear D. This CDR3 is 12 amino acids long. V was cut by 8 bases and J by 3 bases, with 8 bases left in between. CDR1 and CDR2 from the germline V gene are SGHTA and FQGNSA. The CDR3 sequence is CASGQDYNEQFF. The CDR3 region has the DNA TGTGCCAGCGGTCAGGACTACAATGAGCAGTTCTTC.

This clone was detected once. The chain has TRBV4-2 and TRBJ2-2; 9 nucleotides match TRBD1. Germline loops: CDR1 LGHNA, CDR2 YNFKEQ. The CDR3 is 16 amino acids. V gave up 1 base and J gave up 7 bases; unmatched junction bases: 7. The CDR3 reads CASSQGDRGIIGELFF. Here the CDR3 DNA reads TGTGCCAGCAGCCAAGGTGACAGGGGGATAATCGGGGAGCTGTTTTTT.

In its sample, this clone was seen a few times. The chain is built from TRBV11-2 and TRBJ2-5; possibly TRBD1 for D (7 bases). The CDR3 runs to 15 residues. Trimming removed 1 base from V and 5 bases from J, with 14 bases in between. Per germline, CDR1 SGHAT and CDR2 FQNNGV. Here the CDR3 DNA reads TGTGCCAGCAGCTTAGGACAGGGAGGATGGGAGACCCAGTACTTC. Translation gives CASSLGQGGWETQYF.

This chain connects TRBV4-1 to TRBJ1-4; no clear D gene. The CDR3 is 16 amino acids. The V end lost 3 bases, the J end lost 2 bases, and 13 bases lay between the germline ends. CDR1 is MGHRA, CDR2 YSYEKL, per germline. CDR3 protein: CASSQATWRTNEKLFF. CDR3 in DNA: TGCGCCAGCAGCCAGGCGACTTGGAGGACTAATGAAAAACTGTTTTTT.

This clone has more than one count but fewer than ten. V usage is TRBV29-1 and J usage is TRBJ2-7, with a possible D match to TRBD2 (5 bases). The CDR3 contains 15 residues. Germline assignment: CDR1 SQVTM and CDR2 ANQGSEA. V was shortened by 7 bases and J by 1 base, with 20 bases between the two germline ends. The CDR3 reads CSASDRGGPSYEQYF. CDR3 nucleotide sequence: TGCAGCGCCTCAGATCGTGGCGGGCCATCCTACGAGCAGTACTTC.

The V gene is TRBV29-1, the J gene TRBJ2-5, with D tentatively TRBD1 (6 bases). The length of the CDR3 is 14 residues. V lost 4 bases and J 1 base, leaving 13 bases between the germline ends. In germline, CDR1 is SQVTM, CDR2 ANQGSEA. CDR3 residues: CSVGAGTTQETQYF. CDR3 in DNA: TGCAGCGTTGGGGCCGGGACAACCCAAGAGACCCAGTACTTC.

The gene calls are TRBV7-2 and TRBJ2-1; D gene unclear. The CDR3 has 14 residues. Germline CDR1 is SGHTA and CDR2 is FQGNSA. Trimming removed 5 bases at V and 0 bases at J, with 8 bases between. CDR3 region: CASSPASSYNEQFF. CDR3 nucleotides: TGTGCCAGCAGCCCCGCGAGCTCCTACAATGAGCAGTTCTTC.

This clone was picked up a small number of times. J is TRBJ1-6 and V is TRBV6-5; D call uncertain. The V and J ends lost 2 bases and 9 bases respectively, with 11 bases between them. Germline V gene lookup returns CDR1 MNHEY and CDR2 SVGAGI. The CDR3 is 14 amino acids. The CDR3 loop reads CASSYTSEGSPLHF. In DNA, the CDR3 is TGTGCCAGCAGTTACACCAGCGAGGGTTCACCCCTCCACTTT.

The chain has TRBV2 and TRBJ1-5; D is possibly TRBD1 (6 bases). The CDR3 length is 15 residues. The V gene's germline CDR1 is SNHLY and CDR2 FYNNEI. V dropped 6 bases and J dropped 1 base, with 13 bases sitting between them. The CDR3 region has the DNA TGTGCCAGCAGACTGACAGGTGACAGCAATCAGCCCCAGCATTTT. It translates to CASRLTGDSNQPQHF.

The rearrangement links TRBV28 to TRBJ2-7, with D possibly matching TRBD2 (6 bases). Between the trimmed V and J ends, which lost 7 bases and 3 bases, there was a span of 22 bases. The CDR3 is made up of 16 amino acids. Germline CDR1 and CDR2: MDHEN and SYDVKM. The CDR3 loop is CASTLGGLMGDYEQYF. CDR3 nucleotides: TGTGCCAGCACCCTTGGGGGGTTAATGGGGGACTACGAGCAGTACTTC.

This clone was found a few times. The chain links TRBV7-2 to TRBJ2-7; TRBD2 aligns across 12 bases. V lost 3 bases to trimming and J lost 2 bases; unmatched junction nucleotides: 2. Germline CDR1 is SGHTA and CDR2 is FQGNSA. This CDR3 is 15 amino acids long. The CDR3: CASSLRTSGTYEQYF. CDR3 coding DNA: TGTGCCAGCAGCTTGCGGACTAGCGGGACCTACGAGCAGTACTTC. Full variable domain (remainder filled in from reference TRBV7-2 and TRBJ2-7): GAGVSQSPSNKVTEKGKDVELRCDPISGHTALYWYRQSLGQGLEFLIYFQGNSAPDKSGLPSDRFSAERTGGSVSTLTIQRTQQEDSAVYLCASSLRTSGTYEQYFGPGTRLTVT.

V usage is TRBV7-9 and J usage is TRBJ1-1, with D perhaps matching TRBD1 (6 bases). The V gene lost 7 bases and the J gene lost 2 bases, with 14 bases spanning the gap. The CDR3 covers 14 residues. Germline CDR1 and CDR2: SEHNR and FQNEAQ (reference sequence). Here the CDR3 reads CASIRTDSNTEAFF. DNA of the CDR3: TGTGCCAGCATCCGGACAGACTCAAACACTGAAGCTTTCTTT. The variable domain in full, completed from reference TRBV7-9 and TRBJ1-1, reads DTGVSQNPRHKITKRGQNVTFRCDPISEHNRLYWYRQTLGQGPEFLTYFQNEAQLEKSRLLSDRFSAERPKGSFSTLEIQRTEQGDSAMYLCASIRTDSNTEAFFGQGTRLTVV.

V and J are TRBV7-2 and TRBJ2-5; 8 bases are a match to TRBD2. The CDR3 has 15 amino acids. V shed 5 bases, J shed 3 bases, and the junction held 8 bases outside the gene matches. Germline values: CDR1 SGHTA, CDR2 FQGNSA. DNA for the CDR3: TGTGCCAGCAGCCCACAGGGACTAGATGAAGAGACCCAGTACTTC. It encodes CASSPQGLDEETQYF.

The chain joins TRBV15 to TRBJ2-3; D remains ambiguous. The CDR3 is made up of 14 amino acids. V lost 2 bases and J 4 bases, leaving 10 bases between the germline ends. Per the germline V gene, CDR1 is LNHNV and CDR2 is YYDKDF (reference sequence). CDR3 coding DNA: TGTGCCACCAGCAGATCCTTAGTCCCAGATACGCAGTATTTT. It yields the protein CATSRSLVPDTQYF.

The V gene is TRBV6-6, the J gene TRBJ1-1, with D hard to call. Germline V gene data show CDR1 as MNHNY and CDR2 as SVGAGI (reference sequence). The germline V and J ends were trimmed by 5 bases and 1 base, with 5 bases remaining between them. This CDR3 is built from 12 residues. The CDR3 nucleotides are TGTGCCAGCAGTCCCAGGAACACTGAAGCTTTCTTT. Translated: CASSPRNTEAFF.

The rearrangement joins TRBV6-5 to TRBJ1-4; TRBD1 matches at 10 bases. V trimming: 5 bases; J trimming: 5 bases; junction bases outside the gene matches: 5. The CDR3 runs to 15 residues. CDR1 and CDR2 (germline): MNHEY, SVGAGI. The CDR3 spells CASSRDRGPNEKLFF. The CDR3 DNA reads as TGTGCCAGCAGTCGGGACAGGGGTCCGAATGAAAAACTGTTTTTT.

This rearrangement joins TRBV7-8 to TRBJ1-1; D may be TRBD1 (5 bases). Trimming shortened V by 4 bases and J by 2 bases, and 11 bases separated the two germline ends. Germline lookup yields CDR1 SGHVS and CDR2 FQNEAQ. The CDR3 is 14 amino acids. The CDR3: CASSSRGFNTEAFF. The CDR3 coding sequence is TGTGCCAGCAGCTCCCGGGGGTTCAACACTGAAGCTTTCTTT. The full variable domain, with the rest looked up from reference TRBV7-8 and TRBJ1-1, is GAGVSQSPRYKVAKRGQDVALRCDPISGHVSLFWYQQALGQGPEFLTYFQNEAQLDKSGLPSDRFFAERPEGSVSTLKIQRTQQEDSAVYLCASSSRGFNTEAFFGQGTRLTVV.

This chain joins TRBV19 and TRBJ2-7, with 10 bases aligning to TRBD1. Germline CDR1 reads LNHDA; CDR2 reads SQIVND (reference sequence). This CDR3 is built from 14 residues. V lost 6 bases and J lost 5; bases outside the gene matches: 7. CDR3 protein: CASSPTGGQNEQYF. The CDR3, as DNA: TGTGCCAGTAGCCCGACAGGGGGCCAGAACGAGCAGTACTTC.

The V gene is TRBV5-4, the J gene TRBJ2-5; 9 nucleotides align to TRBD1. Germline CDR1 and CDR2: SGHNT and YYREEE (reference sequence). CDR3 length: 15 amino acids. V gave up 0 bases and J gave up 0 bases; unmatched junction bases: 0. CDR3 bases: TGTGCCAGCAGCTTGGGGGACAGGGACCAAGAGACCCAGTACTTC. It codes for CASSLGDRDQETQYF. The full variable domain, its missing parts supplied by reference TRBV5-4 and TRBJ2-5, is ETGVTQSPTHLIKTRGQQVTLRCSSQSGHNTVSWYQQALGQGPQFIFQYYREEENGRGNFPPRFSGLQFPNYSSELNVNALELDDSALYLCASSLGDRDQETQYFGPGTRLLVL.

This rearrangement joins TRBV27 to TRBJ2-1; D possibly corresponds to TRBD2 (5 bases). CDR3 length: 15 residues. V lost 6 bases, J lost 8 bases, and 20 bases lay in between. Germline lookup yields CDR1 MNHEY and CDR2 SMNVEV (reference sequence). CDR3 sequence reads: CASRRTPPTSHEQFF. The CDR3 DNA reads as TGTGCCAGCAGGCGGACTCCCCCGACGTCCCATGAGCAGTTCTTC.

This clone came up once. This sequence joins TRBV20-1 and TRBJ2-7, with a weak D call TRBD2 (6 bases). The CDR3 has 11 amino acids. Germline values: CDR1 DFQATT, CDR2 SNEGSKA (reference sequence). Trimming cost V 6 bases and J 6 bases, with 12 bases left between them. The DNA of the CDR3 is TGCAGTGCGCCGGGACTTAGCGAGCAGTACTTC. Amino acid sequence: CSAPGLSEQYF.

There are a few counts of this clone. V gene TRBV7-9 combines with J gene TRBJ2-1, with D tentatively TRBD2 (7 bases). Trimming removed 5 bases at V and 5 bases at J, with 16 bases between. Germline V CDR1 and CDR2: SEHNR, FQNEAQ (reference sequence). The CDR3 sequence is 15 residues long. CDR3 sequence reads: CASSLGGGLNNEQFF. The CDR3 region has the DNA TGTGCCAGCAGCCTGGGCGGGGGCCTAAACAATGAGCAGTTCTTC.

About this clone: The sample carries other DNA sequences with the same CDR3. The V gene is TRBV29-1, the J gene TRBJ1-5, with D possibly matching TRBD1 (6 bases). The length of the CDR3 is 13 residues. Between the trimmed V and J ends, which lost 6 bases and 3 bases, there was a span of 12 bases. CDR1 is SQVTM, CDR2 ANQGSEA, per germline. CDR3 loop: CSVRDNYNQPQHF. CDR3 DNA sequence: TGCAGCGTCAGGGACAATTACAATCAGCCCCAGCATTTT.

V usage is TRBV6-4 and J usage is TRBJ2-3, with a tentative D call TRBD2 (7 bases). The CDR3 is 13 amino acids. The V and J ends lost 3 bases and 10 bases respectively, with 14 bases between them. Germline V lookup: CDR1 MRHNA, CDR2 SNTAGT. Here the CDR3 reads CASSEIEGGAQYF. CDR3 in DNA: TGTGCCAGCAGTGAGATAGAAGGGGGGGCGCAGTATTTT.

The V and J genes are TRBV11-2 and TRBJ1-4; D uncertain. V lost 7 bases and J 10 bases, leaving 16 bases between the germline ends. CDR3 length: 13 residues. Germline V gene data show CDR1 as SGHAT and CDR2 as FQNNGV. The CDR3 region has the DNA TGTGCCAGCACCATTCGAGGAGGCGGAAAACTGTTTTTT. This codes for CASTIRGGGKLFF.